Sequencing of this TCR beta chain was carried out in a study of cytomegalovirus exposure and HLA in healthy donors. Comments on this clone: Its antigen is not known.

Broader study findings: The dataset shows that most TCR sequences were rare, while some public TCRs occurred in many donors. Some TCR beta chains (164 of them) were listed as cytomegalovirus-associated.

Healthy bone marrow donors made up the donors. PCR used 60 Vbeta primers and 13 Jbeta primers. Under the authors' procedure: In a later analysis, 8.5 million to 14 million of about 80 million unique beta chains occurred in at least two donors. Some clones are missing from TCRdb's copy, which holds only in-frame ones; the method was immunoSEQ multiplex PCR. The DNA was the basis for D and trimming; V, J and clone size are from that table. The sample has around 130,000 clones, roughly 70% seen once. Germline CDR1 SGHAT, CDR2 FQNNGV. This CDR3 region has 16 residues. Trimming stripped 1 base from V and 4 bases from J, with 15 bases between.

Sequenced sample: PBMCs. The chain is built from TRBV11-2 and TRBJ2-3; the D gene is possibly TRBD1 (6 bases). This clonotype originated in a woman aged 40 to 55 in good health and CMV-seropositive. This CDR3 is CASSLGNREMPDTQYF. CDR3 DNA: TGTGCCAGCAGCTTAGGAAACAGGGAGATGCCAGATACGCAGTATTTT.